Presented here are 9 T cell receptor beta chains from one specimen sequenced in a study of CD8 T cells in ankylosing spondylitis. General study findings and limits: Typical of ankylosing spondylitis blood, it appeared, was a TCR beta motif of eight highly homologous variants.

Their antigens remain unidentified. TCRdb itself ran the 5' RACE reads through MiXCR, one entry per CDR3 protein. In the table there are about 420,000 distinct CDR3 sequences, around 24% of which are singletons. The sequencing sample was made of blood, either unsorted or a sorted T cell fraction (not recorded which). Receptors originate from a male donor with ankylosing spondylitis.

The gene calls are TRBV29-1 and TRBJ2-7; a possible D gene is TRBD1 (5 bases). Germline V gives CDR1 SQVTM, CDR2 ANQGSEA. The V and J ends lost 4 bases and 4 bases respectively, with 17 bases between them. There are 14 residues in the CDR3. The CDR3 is CSVVLRDRQYEQYF. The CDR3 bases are TGCAGCGTTGTGCTCCGCGACAGACAATACGAGCAGTACTTC.

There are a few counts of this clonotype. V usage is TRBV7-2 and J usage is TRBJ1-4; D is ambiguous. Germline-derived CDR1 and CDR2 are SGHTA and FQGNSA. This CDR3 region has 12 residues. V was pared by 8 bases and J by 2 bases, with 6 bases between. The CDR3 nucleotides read TGTGCCAGCGCCAACACTAATGAAAAACTGTTTTTT. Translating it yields CASANTNEKLFF.

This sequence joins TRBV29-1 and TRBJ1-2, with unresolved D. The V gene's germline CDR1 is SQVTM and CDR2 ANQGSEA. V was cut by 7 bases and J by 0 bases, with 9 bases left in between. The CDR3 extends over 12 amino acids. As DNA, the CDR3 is TGCAGCGCCTCAAGGTCTAACTATGGCTACACCTTC. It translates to CSASRSNYGYTF.

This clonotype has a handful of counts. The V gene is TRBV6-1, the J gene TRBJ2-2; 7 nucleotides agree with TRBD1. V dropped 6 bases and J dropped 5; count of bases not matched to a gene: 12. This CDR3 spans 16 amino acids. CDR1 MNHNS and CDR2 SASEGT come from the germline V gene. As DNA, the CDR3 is TGTGCCAGCAGCTCCCCTAGACAGGGCAGGACCGGGGAGCTGTTTTTT. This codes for CASSSPRQGRTGELFF.

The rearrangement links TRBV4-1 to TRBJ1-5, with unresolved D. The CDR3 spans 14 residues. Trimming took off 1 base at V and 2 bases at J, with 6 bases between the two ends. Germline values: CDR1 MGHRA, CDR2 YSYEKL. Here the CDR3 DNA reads TGCGCCAGCAGCCAAGGGCACGGCAATCAGCCCCAGCATTTT. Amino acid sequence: CASSQGHGNQPQHF.

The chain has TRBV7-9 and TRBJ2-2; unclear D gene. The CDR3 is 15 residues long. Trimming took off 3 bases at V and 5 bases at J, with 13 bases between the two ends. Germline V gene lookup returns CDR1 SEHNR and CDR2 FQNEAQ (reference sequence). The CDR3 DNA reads TGTGCCAGCAGCTTTGAGGCCCCGAGGACCGGGGAGCTGTTTTTT. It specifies CASSFEAPRTGELFF.

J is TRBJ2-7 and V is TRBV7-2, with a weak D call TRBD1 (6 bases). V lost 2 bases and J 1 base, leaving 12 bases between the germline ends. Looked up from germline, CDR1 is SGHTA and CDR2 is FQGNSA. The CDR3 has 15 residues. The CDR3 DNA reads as TGTGCCAGCAGCTTAACCGGGACACTGTCCTACGAGCAGTACTTC. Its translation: CASSLTGTLSYEQYF.

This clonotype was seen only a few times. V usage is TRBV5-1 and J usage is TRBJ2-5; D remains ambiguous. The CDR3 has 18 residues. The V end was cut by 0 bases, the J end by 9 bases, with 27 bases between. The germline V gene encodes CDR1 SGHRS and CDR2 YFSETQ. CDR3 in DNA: TGCGCCAGCAGCTTGGAGCTTGCCAGACTCGGTGTAGGAAAGGCCCAGTACTTC. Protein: CASSLELARLGVGKAQYF.

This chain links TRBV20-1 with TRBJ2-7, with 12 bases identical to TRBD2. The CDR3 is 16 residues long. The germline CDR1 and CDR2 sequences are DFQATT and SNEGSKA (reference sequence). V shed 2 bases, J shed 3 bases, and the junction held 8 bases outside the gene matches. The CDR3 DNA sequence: TGCAGTGCTAGACCAATGACTAGCGGGAGTGTCTACGAGCAGTACTTC. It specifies CSARPMTSGSVYEQYF.